Listed below are T cell receptor beta chains from one sample, sequenced in a study of control samples from healthy donors and cancer patients. Repertoires were generated with immunoSEQ multiplex PCR, while TCRdb's copy carries only in-frame clones and drops some. The sample records 140,000 or so clones, about 89% being singletons. The sequenced sample consisted of blood. These TCRs come from a man under 40 in good health. Each CDR3 is given with its conserved first and last residue. The D gene is left open where the match is weak. Rows give clone size only sometimes, using once, few, many, or a class for an expanded clone.

D	V	size	J	DNA	CDR3
.	TRBV7-2	.	TRBJ1-4	TGTGCCAGCAGCTTAGGATGGGAAGGGGAAAAACTGTTTTTT	CASSLGWEGEKLFF
TRBD2	TRBV13	.	TRBJ2-5	TGTGCCAGCAGCCAGGGCGGGGGAAAGACCCAGTACTTC	CASSQGGGKTQYF
TRBD1	TRBV19	.	TRBJ1-4	TGTGCCAGTAGTGCGCACAGGGGGCATGAAAAACTGTTTTTT	CASSAHRGHEKLFF
TRBD2	TRBV7-6	once	TRBJ2-1	TGTGCCAGCAGCGCGGGACTAGCGGTCAATGAGCAGTTCTTC	CASSAGLAVNEQFF
.	TRBV5-8	once	TRBJ1-5	TGTGCCAGCAGCTTGGGGGTGGGCAATCAGCCCCAGCATTTT	CASSLGVGNQPQHF
.	TRBV25-1	.	TRBJ2-3	TGTGCCAGAGATAGCACAGATACGCAGTATTTT	CARDSTDTQYF
TRBD2	TRBV14	.	TRBJ2-7	TGTGCCAGCAGCCAGGGTCTAGCGGGCAACTACGAGCAGTACTTC	CASSQGLAGNYEQYF
.	TRBV25-1	once	TRBJ2-7	TGTGCCAGCAGTGAAGAGACAGAGTACGAGCAGTACTTC	CASSEETEYEQYF
TRBD1	TRBV7-9	.	TRBJ1-1	TGTGCCAGCAGCCGACAGGGGGCATTCACTGAAGCTTTCTTT	CASSRQGAFTEAFF
TRBD1	TRBV2	.	TRBJ2-1	TGTGCCAGCAGTGTCGGACAGGGCCAGCAGTTCTTC	CASSVGQGQQFF
.	TRBV23-1	.	TRBJ1-5	TGCGCCAGCAGTCAATCTAACAGGGCGGGCGGCAATCAGCCCCAGCATTTT	CASSQSNRAGGNQPQHF
.	TRBV24-1	.	TRBJ1-1	TGTGCCACCAGTGATTGGGGCCCAGGAGGAGGCACTGAAGCTTTCTTT	CATSDWGPGGGTEAFF
TRBD2	TRBV5-6	once	TRBJ2-7	TGTGCCAGCGGAATGGGAGGGGTTTACGAGCAGTACTTC	CASGMGGVYEQYF
TRBD1	TRBV5-4	.	TRBJ2-7	TGTGCCAGCAGCTTGGGGGGACAGGGGGTCAACGAGCAGTACTTC	CASSLGGQGVNEQYF
.	TRBV7-3	.	TRBJ2-5	TGTGCCAGCAGCTTAACTGGGGCAGCCCAAGAGACCCAGTACTTC	CASSLTGAAQETQYF
.	TRBV18	few	TRBJ1-5	TGTGCCAGCTCACCTGATGGGTATAGCAATCAGCCCCAGCATTTT	CASSPDGYSNQPQHF
.	TRBV3-1/TRBV3-2	.	TRBJ1-1	TGTGCCAGCAGCCAAGTGGAACAGTCTGAAGCTTTCTTT	CASSQVEQSEAFF
.	TRBV5-4	.	TRBJ1-1	TGTGCCAGCAGCCAGAGGGGATTGAACACTGAAGCTTTCTTT	CASSQRGLNTEAFF
TRBD1	TRBV2	.	TRBJ2-7	TGTGCCAGCATCCCGGGACAGGCGAGCTCCTACGAGCAGTACTTC	CASIPGQASSYEQYF
.	TRBV6-2/TRBV6-3	.	TRBJ2-7	TGTGCCAGCAGTTACTCGACCCAGGGAACCTACGAGCAGTACTTC	CASSYSTQGTYEQYF
.	TRBV10-3	.	TRBJ1-5	TGTGCCATCAGTGGAAGGGAGGGTCAGCCCCAGCATTTT	CAISGREGQPQHF
.	TRBV15	once	TRBJ1-4	TGTGCCACCAGTATTAGACGGGCAGAAAAACTGTTTTTT	CATSIRRAEKLFF
.	TRBV3-1/TRBV3-2	.	TRBJ2-4	TGTGCCAGCAGCCAAGTCGGCCCAGGGAGTAACATTCAGTACTTC	CASSQVGPGSNIQYF
TRBD2	TRBV4-3	.	TRBJ2-1	TGCGCCAGCAGCCAAGATTCGGGGGGGAATGAGCAGTTCTTC	CASSQDSGGNEQFF
TRBD1	TRBV9	.	TRBJ2-3	TGTGCCAGCAGCGTACTAGGACAGGGCACAGATACGCAGTATTTT	CASSVLGQGTDTQYF
.	TRBV7-2	.	TRBJ2-6	TGTGCCAGCAGCTTATTCAGGGCGCCGGGCTCTGGGGCCAACGTCCTGACTTTC	CASSLFRAPGSGANVLTF
.	TRBV5-6	.	TRBJ1-1	TGTGCCAGCAGCTCCCTTGATAGGGATGACACTGAAGCTTTCTTT	CASSSLDRDDTEAFF
.	TRBV5-6	.	TRBJ2-6	TGTGCCAGCAGCGCGGACAGGGCCAACGTCCTGACTTTC	CASSADRANVLTF
.	TRBV12-3/TRBV12-4	.	TRBJ2-7	TGTGCCAGCAGGTTATCTAGCGCAGACGAGCAGTACTTC	CASRLSSADEQYF
.	TRBV19	.	TRBJ1-5	TGTGCCAGTAGTATAGATCGGGGCCGGGATCTTAATCAGCCCCAGCATTTT	CASSIDRGRDLNQPQHF
.	TRBV5-1	.	TRBJ2-1	TGCGCCAGCAGCTTGGAGATGCACAATGAGCAGTTCTTC	CASSLEMHNEQFF
TRBD1	TRBV5-4	.	TRBJ2-3	TGTGCCAGCAGCTGGACAGGGGGGGATACGCAGTATTTT	CASSWTGGDTQYF
.	TRBV2	.	TRBJ1-1	TGTGCCAGCCGTCGAACTTGGGACACTGAAGCTTTCTTT	CASRRTWDTEAFF
TRBD2	TRBV4-2	.	TRBJ2-4	TGTGCCAGCAGCCAAGGGGGACTAGCGGTAATAGCCAAAAACATTCAGTACTTC	CASSQGGLAVIAKNIQYF
TRBD2	TRBV25-1	.	TRBJ2-5	TGTGCCAGCAGTGAAGGTTTTACTAGCGGGAAAGAGACCCAGTACTTC	CASSEGFTSGKETQYF
.	TRBV5-8	.	TRBJ1-1	TGTGCCAGCAGCTCACGGAAGTACACTGAAGCTTTCTTT	CASSSRKYTEAFF
.	TRBV14	.	TRBJ1-1	TGTGCCAGCAAGCAGACCCTCTCCAACACTGAAGCTTTCTTT	CASKQTLSNTEAFF
.	TRBV19	.	TRBJ1-5	TGTGCCAGTAGTGGGCAGGGCCCGGGTCAGCCCCAGCATTTT	CASSGQGPGQPQHF
.	TRBV7-2	once	TRBJ2-7	TGTGCCAGCAGCTTAGCGTCCCGATACGAGCAGTACTTC	CASSLASRYEQYF
TRBD1	TRBV18	.	TRBJ2-1	TGTGCCAGCCGGGACAGGGGCGATGAGCAGTTCTTC	CASRDRGDEQFF
.	TRBV5-8	.	TRBJ2-2	TGTGCCAGCAGCTCAGAGGCGACTGGCCCCCGGGAGCTGTTTTTT	CASSSEATGPRELFF